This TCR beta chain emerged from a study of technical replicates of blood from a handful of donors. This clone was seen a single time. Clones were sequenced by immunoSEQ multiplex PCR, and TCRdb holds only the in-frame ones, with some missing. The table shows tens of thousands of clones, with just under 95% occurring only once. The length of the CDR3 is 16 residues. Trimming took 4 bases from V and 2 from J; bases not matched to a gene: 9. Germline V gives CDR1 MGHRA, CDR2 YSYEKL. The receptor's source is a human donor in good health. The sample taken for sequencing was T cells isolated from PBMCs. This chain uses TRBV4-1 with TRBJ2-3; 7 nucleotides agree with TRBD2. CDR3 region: CASSRRDYPTTDTQYF. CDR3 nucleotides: TGCGCCAGCAGCCGACGGGACTATCCTACCACAGATACGCAGTATTTT.